This TCR beta chain was recorded in a study of blood T cell repertoires in COVID-19. Participants' own reports of clinical history determined their cohort assignment. Sequencing was performed with immunoSEQ multiplex PCR; in TCRdb, only in-frame clones are kept and a portion is missing. In the table there are fewer than 300,000 clones, approximately 91% of which are singletons. V was clipped by 4 bases and J by 1 base, with 8 bases between them. The CDR3 spans 13 residues. Per germline, CDR1 GTSNPN and CDR2 SVGIG (reference sequence). Sequencing was performed on PBMCs or T cells enriched from blood (not recorded which). This clonotype originated in a woman in her thirties or forties with acute COVID-19. This chain uses TRBV30 with TRBJ2-1; D perhaps matches TRBD1 (6 bases). CDR3 DNA: TGTGCCTGGACAGGGGAGTCCTACAATGAGCAGTTCTTC. Amino acids: CAWTGESYNEQFF.